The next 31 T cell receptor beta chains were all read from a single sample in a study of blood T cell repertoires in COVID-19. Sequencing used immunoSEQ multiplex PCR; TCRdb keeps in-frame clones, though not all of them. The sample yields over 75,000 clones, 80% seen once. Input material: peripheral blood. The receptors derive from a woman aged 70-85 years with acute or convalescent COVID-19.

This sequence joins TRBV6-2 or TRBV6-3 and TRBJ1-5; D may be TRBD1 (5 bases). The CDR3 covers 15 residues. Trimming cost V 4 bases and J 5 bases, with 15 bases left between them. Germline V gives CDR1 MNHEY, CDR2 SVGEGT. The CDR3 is CASSFTGSRDQPQHF. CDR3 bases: TGTGCCAGCAGTTTCACAGGTAGTCGGGATCAGCCCCAGCATTTT.

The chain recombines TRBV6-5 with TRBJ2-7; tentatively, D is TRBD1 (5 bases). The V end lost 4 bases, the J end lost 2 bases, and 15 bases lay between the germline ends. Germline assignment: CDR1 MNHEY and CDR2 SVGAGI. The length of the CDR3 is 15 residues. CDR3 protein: CASSLGVTATYEQYF. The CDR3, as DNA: TGTGCCAGCAGTTTAGGGGTAACAGCGACCTACGAGCAGTACTTC.

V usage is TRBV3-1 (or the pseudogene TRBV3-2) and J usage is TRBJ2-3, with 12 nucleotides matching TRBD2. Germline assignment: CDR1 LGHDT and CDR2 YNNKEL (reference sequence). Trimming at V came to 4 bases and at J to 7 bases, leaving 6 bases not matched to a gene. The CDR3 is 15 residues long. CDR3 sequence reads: CASSRVGLAGNTQYF. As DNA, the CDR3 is TGTGCCAGCAGCCGAGTCGGACTAGCGGGGAATACGCAGTATTTT.

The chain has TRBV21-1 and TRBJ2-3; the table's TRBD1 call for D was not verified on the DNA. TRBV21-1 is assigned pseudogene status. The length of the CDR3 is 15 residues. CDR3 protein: CASRDDRSSTDTQYF. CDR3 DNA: TGTGCCAGCAGGGATGACAGATCTAGCACAGATACGCAGTATTTT.

The CDR3 region has the DNA TGTGCCAGCAGCTTGGTTGGACAGGGGGCTCGTGGGGAGCTGTTTTTT. Amino acid sequence: CASSLVGQGARGELFF. This rearrangement joins TRBV5-6 to TRBJ2-2; 11 bases map to TRBD1. With V trimmed by 0 bases and J by 8 bases, 6 bases remained unmatched. There are 16 residues in the CDR3. From germline, CDR1 is SGHDT and CDR2 YYEEEE.

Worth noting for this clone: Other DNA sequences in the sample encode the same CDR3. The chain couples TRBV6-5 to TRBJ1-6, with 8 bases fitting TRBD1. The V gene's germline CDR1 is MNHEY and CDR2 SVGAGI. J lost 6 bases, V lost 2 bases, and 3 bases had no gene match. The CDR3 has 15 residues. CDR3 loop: CASSYGTGLNSPLHF. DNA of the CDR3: TGTGCCAGCAGTTACGGGACAGGCCTTAATTCACCCCTCCACTTT.

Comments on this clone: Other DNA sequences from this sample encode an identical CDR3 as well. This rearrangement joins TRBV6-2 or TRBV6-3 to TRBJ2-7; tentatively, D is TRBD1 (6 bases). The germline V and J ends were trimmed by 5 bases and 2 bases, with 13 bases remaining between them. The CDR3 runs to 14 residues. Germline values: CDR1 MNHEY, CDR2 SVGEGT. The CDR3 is CASSHRERPYEQYF. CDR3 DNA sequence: TGTGCCAGCAGTCACAGGGAGAGGCCCTACGAGCAGTACTTC.

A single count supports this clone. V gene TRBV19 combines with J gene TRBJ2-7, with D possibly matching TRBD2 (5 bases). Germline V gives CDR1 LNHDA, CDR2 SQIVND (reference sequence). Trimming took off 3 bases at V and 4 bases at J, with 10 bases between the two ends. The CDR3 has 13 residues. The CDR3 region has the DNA TGTGCCAGTAGTATGGCCAGCGGATACGAGCAGTACTTC. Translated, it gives CASSMASGYEQYF. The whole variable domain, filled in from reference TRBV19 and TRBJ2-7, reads DGGITQSPKYLFRKEGQNVTLSCEQNLNHDAMYWYRQDPGQGLRLIYYSQIVNDFQKGDIAEGYSVSREKKESFPLTVTSAQKNPTAFYLCASSMASGYEQYFGPGTRLTVT.

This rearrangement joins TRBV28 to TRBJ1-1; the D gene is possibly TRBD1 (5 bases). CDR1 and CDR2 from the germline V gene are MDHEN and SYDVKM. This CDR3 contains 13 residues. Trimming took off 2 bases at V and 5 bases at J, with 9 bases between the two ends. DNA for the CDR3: TGTGCCAGCAGTTTACCCAGGGTTACTGAAGCTTTCTTT. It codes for CASSLPRVTEAFF.

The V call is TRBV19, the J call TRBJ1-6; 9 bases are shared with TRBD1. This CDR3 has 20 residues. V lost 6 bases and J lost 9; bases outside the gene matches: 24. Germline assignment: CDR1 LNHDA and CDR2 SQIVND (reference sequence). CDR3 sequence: CASRISHSRDREGGGSPLHF. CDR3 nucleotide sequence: TGTGCCAGTAGAATATCCCATTCGAGGGACAGGGAAGGGGGAGGTTCACCCCTCCACTTT.

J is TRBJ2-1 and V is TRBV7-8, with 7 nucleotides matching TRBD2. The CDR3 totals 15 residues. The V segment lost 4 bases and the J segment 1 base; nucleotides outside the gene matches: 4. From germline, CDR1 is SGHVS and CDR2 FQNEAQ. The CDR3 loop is CASSSRLASYNEQFF. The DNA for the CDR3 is TGTGCCAGCAGCTCTCGACTAGCATCCTACAATGAGCAGTTCTTC.

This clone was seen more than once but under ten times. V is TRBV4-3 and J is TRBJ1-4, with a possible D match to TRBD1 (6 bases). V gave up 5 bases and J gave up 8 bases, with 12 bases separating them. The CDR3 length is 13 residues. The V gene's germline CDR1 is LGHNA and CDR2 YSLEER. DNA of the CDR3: TGCGCCAGCAGCTACCTCCAGGGGGAAAAACTGTTTTTT. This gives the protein CASSYLQGEKLFF.

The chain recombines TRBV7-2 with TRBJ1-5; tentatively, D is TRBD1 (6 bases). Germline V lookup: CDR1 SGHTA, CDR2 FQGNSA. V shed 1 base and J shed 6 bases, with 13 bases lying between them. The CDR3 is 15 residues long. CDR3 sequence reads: CASSLVWGGRQPQHF. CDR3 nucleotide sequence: TGTGCCAGCAGCTTAGTATGGGGGGGGCGTCAGCCCCAGCATTTT.

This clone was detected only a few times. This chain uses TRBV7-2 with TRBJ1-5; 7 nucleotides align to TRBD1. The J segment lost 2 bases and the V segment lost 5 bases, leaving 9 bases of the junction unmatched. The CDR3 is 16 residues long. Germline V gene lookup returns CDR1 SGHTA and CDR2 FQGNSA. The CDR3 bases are TGTGCCAGCAGCGGCCAAGGGGGCGCGGGCAATCAGCCCCAGCATTTT. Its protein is CASSGQGGAGNQPQHF.

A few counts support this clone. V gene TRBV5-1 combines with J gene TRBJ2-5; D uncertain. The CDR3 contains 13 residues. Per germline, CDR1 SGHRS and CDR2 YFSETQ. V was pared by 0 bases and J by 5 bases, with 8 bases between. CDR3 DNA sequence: TGCGCCAGCAGCTTGGGCGATGTGGAGACCCAGTACTTC. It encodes CASSLGDVETQYF.

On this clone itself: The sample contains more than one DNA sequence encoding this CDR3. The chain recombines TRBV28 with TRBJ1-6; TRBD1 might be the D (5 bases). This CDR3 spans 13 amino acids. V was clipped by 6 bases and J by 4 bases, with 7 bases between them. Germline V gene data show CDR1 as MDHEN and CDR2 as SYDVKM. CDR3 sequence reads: CASRGTYNSPLHF. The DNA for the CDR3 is TGTGCCAGCAGGGGGACTTATAATTCACCCCTCCACTTT.

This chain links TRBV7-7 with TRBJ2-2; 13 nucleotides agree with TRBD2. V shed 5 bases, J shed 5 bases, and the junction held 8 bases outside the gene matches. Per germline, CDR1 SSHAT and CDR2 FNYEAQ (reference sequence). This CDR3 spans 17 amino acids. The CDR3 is CASSPSGLAGSTGELFF. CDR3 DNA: TGTGCCAGCAGCCCCTCGGGACTAGCGGGGTCTACCGGGGAGCTGTTTTTT.

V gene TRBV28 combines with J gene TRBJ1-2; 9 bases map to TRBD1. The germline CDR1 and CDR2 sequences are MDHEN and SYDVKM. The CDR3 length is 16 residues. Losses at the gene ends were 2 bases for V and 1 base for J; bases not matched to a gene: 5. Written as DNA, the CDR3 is TGTGCCAGCAGTTTAGTCCCGGGACAGGGTAACTATGGCTACACCTTC. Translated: CASSLVPGQGNYGYTF.

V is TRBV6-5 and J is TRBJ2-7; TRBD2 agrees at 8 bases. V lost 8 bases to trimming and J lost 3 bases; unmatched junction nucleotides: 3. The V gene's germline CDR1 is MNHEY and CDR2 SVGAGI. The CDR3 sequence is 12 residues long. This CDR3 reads CASGSGSYEQYF. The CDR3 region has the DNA TGTGCCAGCGGGAGCGGGAGCTACGAGCAGTACTTC.

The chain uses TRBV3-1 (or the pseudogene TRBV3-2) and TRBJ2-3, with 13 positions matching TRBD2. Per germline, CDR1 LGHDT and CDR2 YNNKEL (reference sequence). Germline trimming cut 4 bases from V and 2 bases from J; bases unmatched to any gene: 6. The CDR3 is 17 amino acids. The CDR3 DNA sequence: TGTGCCAGCAGCCCGGGGACTAGCGGGACCCTCACAGATACGCAGTATTTT. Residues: CASSPGTSGTLTDTQYF.

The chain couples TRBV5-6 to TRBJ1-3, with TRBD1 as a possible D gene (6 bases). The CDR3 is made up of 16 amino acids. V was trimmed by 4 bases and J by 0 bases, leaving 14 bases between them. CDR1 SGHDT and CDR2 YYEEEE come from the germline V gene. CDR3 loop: CASSLNPRGSGNTIYF. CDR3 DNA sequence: TGTGCCAGCAGCCTGAACCCCAGGGGCTCTGGAAACACCATATATTTT.

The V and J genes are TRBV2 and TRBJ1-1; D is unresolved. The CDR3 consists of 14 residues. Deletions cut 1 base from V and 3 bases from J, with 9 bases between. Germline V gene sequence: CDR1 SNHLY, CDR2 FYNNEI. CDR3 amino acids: CASSEGSHHTEAFF. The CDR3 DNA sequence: TGTGCCAGCAGTGAAGGTAGTCACCACACTGAAGCTTTCTTT.

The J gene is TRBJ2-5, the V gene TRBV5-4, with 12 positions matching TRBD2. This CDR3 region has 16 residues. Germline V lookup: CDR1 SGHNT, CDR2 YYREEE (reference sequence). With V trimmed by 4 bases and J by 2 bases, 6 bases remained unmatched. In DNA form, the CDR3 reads TGTGCCAGCAGCCGGCTAGCGGGAGGGATACAAGAGACCCAGTACTTC. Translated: CASSRLAGGIQETQYF. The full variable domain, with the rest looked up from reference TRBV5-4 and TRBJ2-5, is ETGVTQSPTHLIKTRGQQVTLRCSSQSGHNTVSWYQQALGQGPQFIFQYYREEENGRGNFPPRFSGLQFPNYSSELNVNALELDDSALYLCASSRLAGGIQETQYFGPGTRLLVL.

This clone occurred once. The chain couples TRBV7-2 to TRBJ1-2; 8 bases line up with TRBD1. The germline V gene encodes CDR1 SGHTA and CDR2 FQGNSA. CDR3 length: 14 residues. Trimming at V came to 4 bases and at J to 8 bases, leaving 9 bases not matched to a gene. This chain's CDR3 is CASSSRQGRRGYTF. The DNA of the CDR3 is TGTGCCAGCAGCTCACGACAGGGGCGCAGAGGCTACACCTTC.

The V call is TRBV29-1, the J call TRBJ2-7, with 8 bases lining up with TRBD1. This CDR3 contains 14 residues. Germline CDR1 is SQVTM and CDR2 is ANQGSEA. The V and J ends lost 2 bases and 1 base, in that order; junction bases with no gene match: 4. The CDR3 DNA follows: TGCAGCGTTGAATTGTGGGACAGGTCCTACGAGCAGTACTTC. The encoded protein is CSVELWDRSYEQYF.

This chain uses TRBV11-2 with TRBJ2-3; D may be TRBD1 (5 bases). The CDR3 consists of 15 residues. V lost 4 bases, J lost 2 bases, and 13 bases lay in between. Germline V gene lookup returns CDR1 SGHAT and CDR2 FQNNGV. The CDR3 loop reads CASSSSDGHTDTQYF. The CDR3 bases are TGTGCCAGCAGCTCCTCGGACGGACACACAGATACGCAGTATTTT.

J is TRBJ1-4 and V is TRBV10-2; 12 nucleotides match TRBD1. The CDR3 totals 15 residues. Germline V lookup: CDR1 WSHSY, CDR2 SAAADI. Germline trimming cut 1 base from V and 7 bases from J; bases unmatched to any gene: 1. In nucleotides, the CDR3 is TGCGCCAGCAGTGAGTGGGGACAGGGGGCTGAAAAACTGTTTTTT. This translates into CASSEWGQGAEKLFF.

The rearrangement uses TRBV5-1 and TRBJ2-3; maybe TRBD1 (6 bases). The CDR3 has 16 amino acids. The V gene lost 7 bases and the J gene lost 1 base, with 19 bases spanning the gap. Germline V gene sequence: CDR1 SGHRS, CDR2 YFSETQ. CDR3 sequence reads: CASGLSQGYGTDTQYF. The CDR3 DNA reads TGCGCCAGCGGCCTTTCCCAGGGGTATGGCACAGATACGCAGTATTTT.

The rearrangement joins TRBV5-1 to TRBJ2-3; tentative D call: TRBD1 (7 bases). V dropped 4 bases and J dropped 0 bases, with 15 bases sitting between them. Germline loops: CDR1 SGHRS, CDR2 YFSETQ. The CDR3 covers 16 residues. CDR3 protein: CASSKIQGTSTDTQYF. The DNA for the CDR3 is TGCGCCAGCAGCAAGATACAGGGGACTAGCACAGATACGCAGTATTTT.

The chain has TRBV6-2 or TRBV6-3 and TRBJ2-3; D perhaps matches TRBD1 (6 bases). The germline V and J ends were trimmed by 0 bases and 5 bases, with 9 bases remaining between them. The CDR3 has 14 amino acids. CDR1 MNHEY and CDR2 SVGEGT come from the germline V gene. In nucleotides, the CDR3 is TGTGCCAGCAGTTACTCACAGGGTGTAGATACGCAGTATTTT. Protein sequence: CASSYSQGVDTQYF.

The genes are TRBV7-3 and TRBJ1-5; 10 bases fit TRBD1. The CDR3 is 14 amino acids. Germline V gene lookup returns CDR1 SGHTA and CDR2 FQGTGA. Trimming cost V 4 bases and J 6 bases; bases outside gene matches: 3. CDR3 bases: TGTGCCAGCAGCTACAGGGACAGGGGTCAGCCCCAGCATTTT. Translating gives CASSYRDRGQPQHF.